This TCR beta chain was found in a study of blood T cell repertoires in COVID-19. TCRdb's table, derived via immunoSEQ multiplex PCR, lists solely in-frame clones and lacks some. The data hold some 50,000 clones, with roughly 83% observed a single time. This CDR3 region has 11 residues. V was clipped by 5 bases and J by 4 bases, with 5 bases between them. V usage is TRBV12-3 or TRBV12-4 and J usage is TRBJ2-5; D remains unclear. The sample comprised peripheral blood. The clonotype was recovered from a man between 65 and 85 years old with acute or convalescent COVID-19. CDR3 nucleotide sequence: TGTGCCAGCAGTGACATAGAGACCCAGTACTTC. Protein: CASSDIETQYF.